The rows below give T cell receptor beta chains drawn from one sample of a study of T cell responses to AZD1222 COVID-19 vaccine. TCRdb's copy holds only in-frame clones and misses some; the assay was immunoSEQ multiplex PCR. The table has 130,000 to 150,000 clones, 75% to 90% seen once. Sample: peripheral blood, taken on day 0 of MenACWY control vaccination. The source of these receptors is an adult in good health. Each CDR3 is given with its conserved first and last residue. D genes are given only for firm matches. A row's size may be missing; if present it is once, few, many or a size class.

DNA: TGCGCCAGCAGCGCAGGGACAGGGGTATCACCCCTCCACTTT
CDR3: CASSAGTGVSPLHF
size: .
V: TRBV5-1
D: TRBD1
J: TRBJ1-6
length: 14

DNA: TGTGCCAGCAGCGCAGGAGGGGGGGCGTTAGGCAATGAGCAGTTCTTC
CDR3: CASSAGGGALGNEQFF
size: .
V: TRBV9
D: .
J: TRBJ2-1
length: 16

DNA: TGTGCCAGCAGCGTCTGGGACAATGAGCAGTTCTTC
CDR3: CASSVWDNEQFF
size: .
V: TRBV9
D: .
J: TRBJ2-1
length: 12

DNA: TGCGCCAGCAGCATGGGGCTCCCTAATGAAAAACTGTTTTTT
CDR3: CASSMGLPNEKLFF
size: .
V: TRBV5-1
D: .
J: TRBJ1-4
length: 14

DNA: TGTGCCAGACCTTACTCTGAAGCTTTCTTT
CDR3: CARPYSEAFF
size: .
V: TRBV27
D: .
J: TRBJ1-1
length: 10

DNA: TGTGCCAGCAGCTTGGTTGCAGGGACATATAGCAATCAGCCCCAGCATTTT
CDR3: CASSLVAGTYSNQPQHF
size: .
V: TRBV5-8
D: .
J: TRBJ1-5
length: 17

DNA: TGTGCCGCCACTAGCGGGGGCCTGTACAATGAGCAGTTCTTC
CDR3: CAATSGGLYNEQFF
size: .
V: TRBV10-3
D: TRBD2
J: TRBJ2-1
length: 14

DNA: TGTGCCAGCAGCGTAGGGAAGTCATGGAATTCACCCCTCCACTTT
CDR3: CASSVGKSWNSPLHF
size: .
V: TRBV9
D: .
J: TRBJ1-6
length: 15

DNA: TGTGCCAGCAGTGAATTCCGGGGGGGGTACAATGAGCAGTTCTTC
CDR3: CASSEFRGGYNEQFF
size: .
V: TRBV25-1
D: TRBD2
J: TRBJ2-1
length: 15

DNA: TGCGCCAGCAGCTTGGATTCGCAGCAAGCGCCGCCGTCACCCCTCCACTTT
CDR3: CASSLDSQQAPPSPLHF
size: once
V: TRBV5-1
D: .
J: TRBJ1-6
length: 17

DNA: TGCGCCAGCAGCCAAGAGATGGGGTGGTTCACTGAAGCTTTCTTT
CDR3: CASSQEMGWFTEAFF
size: .
V: TRBV4-1
D: .
J: TRBJ1-1
length: 15

DNA: TGTGCCAGCATCACCGAAAGGACAGGGGGCTACACTGAAGCTTTCTTT
CDR3: CASITERTGGYTEAFF
size: .
V: TRBV5-6
D: TRBD1
J: TRBJ1-1
length: 16

DNA: TGTGCCAGCAGCCCTCGGCAGGGGGCCTATGGCTACACCTTC
CDR3: CASSPRQGAYGYTF
size: .
V: TRBV9
D: TRBD1
J: TRBJ1-2
length: 14

DNA: TGTGCCACCAGCAGCCCCCCAGGCGGTGTGAATGAGCAGTTCTTC
CDR3: CATSSPPGGVNEQFF
size: .
V: TRBV15
D: .
J: TRBJ2-1
length: 15

DNA: TGTGCCAGCAGCTTAGGGACAGGCCGTAATGAAAAACTGTTTTTT
CDR3: CASSLGTGRNEKLFF
size: .
V: TRBV7-7
D: TRBD1
J: TRBJ1-4
length: 15

DNA: TGTGCCAGCAGCTTTAGATACAATGAGCAGTTCTTC
CDR3: CASSFRYNEQFF
size: few
V: TRBV5-6
D: .
J: TRBJ2-1
length: 12

DNA: TGCGCCACATTCATACCGGGGGGAGGATACTTC
CDR3: CATFIPGGGYF
size: .
V: TRBV23-1
D: TRBD2
J: TRBJ2-4
length: 11

DNA: TGTGCCAGCAGTTTAAGGGCGGGGAACACTGAAGCTTTCTTT
CDR3: CASSLRAGNTEAFF
size: .
V: TRBV27
D: .
J: TRBJ1-1
length: 14

DNA: TGTGCCAGCAGCGGCTTAGGAGGCGGCACCGGGGAGCTGTTTTTT
CDR3: CASSGLGGGTGELFF
size: once
V: TRBV9
D: .
J: TRBJ2-2
length: 15

DNA: TGTGCCAGCAGCTTAATGGGAGTTCAAGAGACCCAGTACTTC
CDR3: CASSLMGVQETQYF
size: .
V: TRBV7-9
D: .
J: TRBJ2-5
length: 14

DNA: TGTGCCACCAGGAGTGCCCAGACCCAGTACTTC
CDR3: CATRSAQTQYF
size: once
V: TRBV15
D: .
J: TRBJ2-5
length: 11

DNA: TGTGCCAGCAGTCCCCCGGGCAGGGGAGGGTACACCGGGGAGCTGTTTTTT
CDR3: CASSPPGRGGYTGELFF
size: .
V: TRBV25-1
D: .
J: TRBJ2-2
length: 17

DNA: TGTGCCTGGAGCTCCCTCCAGGGCTCGGGCTACACCTTC
CDR3: CAWSSLQGSGYTF
size: .
V: TRBV30
D: .
J: TRBJ1-2
length: 13

DNA: TGTGCCAGCGCGGGACACGCCTACGAGCAGTACTTC
CDR3: CASAGHAYEQYF
size: .
V: TRBV6-5
D: .
J: TRBJ2-7
length: 12

DNA: TGTGCCAGCAGCCCGATTAACAGGGTTCCCTCCTACGAGCAGTACTTC
CDR3: CASSPINRVPSYEQYF
size: .
V: TRBV14
D: .
J: TRBJ2-7
length: 16

DNA: TGTGCCAGCAGTTCCGTCGGGAGTCAGCCCCAGCATTTT
CDR3: CASSSVGSQPQHF
size: few
V: TRBV6-5
D: .
J: TRBJ1-5
length: 13

DNA: TGTGCCAGCAGAAAGGGGAACACTGAAGCTTTCTTT
CDR3: CASRKGNTEAFF
size: .
V: TRBV25-1
D: .
J: TRBJ1-1
length: 12

DNA: TGTGCCAGCAGTGACTCCCCGCGGGGGAACAACTATGGCTACACCTTC
CDR3: CASSDSPRGNNYGYTF
size: .
V: TRBV25-1
D: .
J: TRBJ1-2
length: 16

DNA: TGTGCCAGCAGTTGGGGAAATTCACCCCTCCACTTT
CDR3: CASSWGNSPLHF
size: few
V: TRBV27
D: .
J: TRBJ1-6
length: 12

DNA: TGTGCCAGCAGCTTGTGGGGAACTGAGCAGTTCTTC
CDR3: CASSLWGTEQFF
size: once
V: TRBV5-6
D: .
J: TRBJ2-1
length: 12

DNA: TGTGCCAGCAGTCCCCAAAGTGCAACTAATGAAAAACTGTTTTTT
CDR3: CASSPQSATNEKLFF
size: .
V: TRBV27
D: .
J: TRBJ1-4
length: 15

DNA: TGTGCCAGTCGTTATCCGGGGAACACTGAAGCTTTCTTT
CDR3: CASRYPGNTEAFF
size: few
V: TRBV7-9
D: .
J: TRBJ1-1
length: 13

DNA: TGTGCCAGCAGTTTCCCCTGGCCAGGGGTTGGCTACACCTTC
CDR3: CASSFPWPGVGYTF
size: .
V: TRBV28
D: .
J: TRBJ1-2
length: 14

DNA: TGCGCCAGCAGCCCGGGACAGGGGAACGAGCAGTACTTC
CDR3: CASSPGQGNEQYF
size: .
V: TRBV5-1
D: TRBD1
J: TRBJ2-7
length: 13

DNA: TGTGCCAGCAGCTTAATCGCGGGGGGCGTTTATGAAAAACTGTTTTTT
CDR3: CASSLIAGGVYEKLFF
size: .
V: TRBV7-8
D: .
J: TRBJ1-4
length: 16

DNA: TGCGCCAGCACCAGGACAGGGCCTGGGGATAATTCACCCCTCCACTTT
CDR3: CASTRTGPGDNSPLHF
size: few
V: TRBV4-1
D: TRBD1
J: TRBJ1-6
length: 16

DNA: TGTGCCAGTAGTATTAGGTCGGCTAATCAGCCCCAGCATTTT
CDR3: CASSIRSANQPQHF
size: .
V: TRBV19
D: .
J: TRBJ1-5
length: 14

DNA: TGTGCCAGCAGCCAGGAGTACCAAGAGACCCAGTACTTC
CDR3: CASSQEYQETQYF
size: .
V: TRBV3-1/TRBV3-2
D: .
J: TRBJ2-5
length: 13

DNA: TGTGCCAGCAGCCAAGAAAGGCAGCATAATTCACCCCTCCACTTT
CDR3: CASSQERQHNSPLHF
size: .
V: TRBV4-2
D: .
J: TRBJ1-6
length: 15

DNA: TGTGCCAGCAGCCTGGGACAGCGGGATGGCTACACCTTC
CDR3: CASSLGQRDGYTF
size: .
V: TRBV5-4
D: TRBD1
J: TRBJ1-2
length: 13

DNA: TGCGCCAGCAGCCTTGGGACAGGGAGTACGCATGAAAAACTGTTTTTT
CDR3: CASSLGTGSTHEKLFF
size: .
V: TRBV4-1
D: TRBD1
J: TRBJ1-4
length: 16

DNA: TGCGCCAGCAGCTGGTCGGGACAGGGCCCCTACAGTGAGCAGTTCTTC
CDR3: CASSWSGQGPYSEQFF
size: .
V: TRBV5-1
D: TRBD1
J: TRBJ2-1
length: 16

DNA: TGTGCCAGCAGCTCCGGACTAGCGGGGGGGAGTGAGCAGTTCTTC
CDR3: CASSSGLAGGSEQFF
size: .
V: TRBV7-9
D: TRBD2
J: TRBJ2-1
length: 15

DNA: TGTGCCAGCAGCTTCGGAGATACGCAGTATTTT
CDR3: CASSFGDTQYF
size: .
V: TRBV5-6
D: .
J: TRBJ2-3
length: 11

DNA: TGTGCCACCCAATCTTTCGATCCTAACTATGGCTACACCTTC
CDR3: CATQSFDPNYGYTF
size: few
V: TRBV5-4
D: .
J: TRBJ1-2
length: 14